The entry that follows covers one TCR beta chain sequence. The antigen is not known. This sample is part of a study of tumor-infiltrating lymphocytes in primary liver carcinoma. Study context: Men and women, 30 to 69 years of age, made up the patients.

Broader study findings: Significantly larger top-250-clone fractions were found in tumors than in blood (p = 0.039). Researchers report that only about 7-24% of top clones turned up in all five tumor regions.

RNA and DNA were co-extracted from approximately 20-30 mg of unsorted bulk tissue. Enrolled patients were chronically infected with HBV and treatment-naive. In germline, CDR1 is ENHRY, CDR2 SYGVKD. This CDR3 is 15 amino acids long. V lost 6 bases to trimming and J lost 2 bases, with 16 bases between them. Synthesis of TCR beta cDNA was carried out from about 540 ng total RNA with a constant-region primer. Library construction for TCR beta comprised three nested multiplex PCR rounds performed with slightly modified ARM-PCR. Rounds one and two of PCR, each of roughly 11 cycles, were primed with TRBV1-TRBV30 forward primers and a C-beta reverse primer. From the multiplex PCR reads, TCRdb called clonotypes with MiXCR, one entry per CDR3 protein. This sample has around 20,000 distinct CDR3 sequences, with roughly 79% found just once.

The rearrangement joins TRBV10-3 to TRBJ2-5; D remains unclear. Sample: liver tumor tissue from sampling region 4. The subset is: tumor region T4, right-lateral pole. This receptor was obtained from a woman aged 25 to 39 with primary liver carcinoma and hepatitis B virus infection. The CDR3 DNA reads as TGTGCCATCAGCCAGTCAGCTACCAGACAAGAGACCCAGTACTTC. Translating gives CAISQSATRQETQYF.